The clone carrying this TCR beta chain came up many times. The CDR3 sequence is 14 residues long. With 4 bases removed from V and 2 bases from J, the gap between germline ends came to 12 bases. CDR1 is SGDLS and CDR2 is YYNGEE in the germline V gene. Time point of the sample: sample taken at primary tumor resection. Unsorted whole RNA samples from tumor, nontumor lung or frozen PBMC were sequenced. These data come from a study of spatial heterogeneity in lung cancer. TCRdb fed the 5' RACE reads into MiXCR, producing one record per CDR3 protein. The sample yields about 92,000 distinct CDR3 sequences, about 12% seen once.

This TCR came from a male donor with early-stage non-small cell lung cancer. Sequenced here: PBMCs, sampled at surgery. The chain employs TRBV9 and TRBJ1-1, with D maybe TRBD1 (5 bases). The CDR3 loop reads CASSTKDINTEAFF. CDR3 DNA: TGTGCCAGCAGCACCAAGGACATCAACACTGAAGCTTTCTTT.